What follows is one TCR beta chain and its context. The data belong to a study of blood T cell repertoires in COVID-19. As processed by the authors: Amplification with reference gene primers provided the estimates of nucleated cell counts. Here immunoSEQ multiplex PCR was the method, and the copy in TCRdb shows in-frame clones only, minus some. V and J calls and clone size are given by that table; D and trimming were obtained from the DNA. The sample includes around 60,000 clones, about four fifths of them seen just once. Trimming pared 5 bases from V and 0 bases from J, leaving 14 bases between. This CDR3 region has 15 residues. In germline, CDR1 is MGHRA, CDR2 YSYEKL.

This receptor was taken from a man aged 55 to 70 with COVID-19, enrolled during active disease. V usage is TRBV4-1 and J usage is TRBJ2-7; D gene unclear. Material: peripheral blood. CDR3 sequence: CASSSAATRSYEQYF. CDR3 in DNA: TGCGCCAGCAGCTCCGCGGCGACGCGCTCCTACGAGCAGTACTTC.